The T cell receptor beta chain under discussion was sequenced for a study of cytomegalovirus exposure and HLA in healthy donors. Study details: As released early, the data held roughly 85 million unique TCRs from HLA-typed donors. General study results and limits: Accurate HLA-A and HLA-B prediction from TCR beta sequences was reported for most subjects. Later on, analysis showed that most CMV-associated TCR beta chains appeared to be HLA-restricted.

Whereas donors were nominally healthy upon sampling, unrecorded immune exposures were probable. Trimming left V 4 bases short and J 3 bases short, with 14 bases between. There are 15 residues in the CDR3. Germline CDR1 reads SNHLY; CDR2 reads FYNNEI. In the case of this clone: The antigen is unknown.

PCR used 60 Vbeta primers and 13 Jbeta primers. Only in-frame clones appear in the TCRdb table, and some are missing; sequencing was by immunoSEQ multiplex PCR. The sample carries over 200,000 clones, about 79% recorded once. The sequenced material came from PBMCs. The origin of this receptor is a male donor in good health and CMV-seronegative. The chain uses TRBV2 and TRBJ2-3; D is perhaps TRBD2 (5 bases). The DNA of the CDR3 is TGTGCCAGCAGTGTAGAGGGATTAGGGACAGATACGCAGTATTTT. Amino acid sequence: CASSVEGLGTDTQYF.